This entry concerns a single T cell receptor (beta chain). This sample is drawn from a study of tumor and adjacent non-tumor tissue in lung cancer. Study details: Histology: 11 to 13 adenocarcinoma, a couple of squamous cell carcinoma, 1 small cell lung cancer. Aged roughly 31 to 85 years, patients included 10 men and 5 women with stage I to III disease.

The library came from three nested PCR rounds adapted from ARM-PCR protocols. TCRdb recomputed calls from the multiplex PCR reads with MiXCR, one row per CDR3 protein. The sample holds 65,000 to 90,000 distinct CDR3 sequences, around 80% seen once. Looked up from germline, CDR1 is MGHRA and CDR2 is YSYEKL. V shed 0 bases and J shed 12 bases, with 23 bases lying between them. The CDR3 is 16 amino acids. No cell sorting was done before RNA was extracted from the tissue. Chemotherapy-naive patients with new lung cancer underwent thoracic surgery in China, August–late 2014. This chain connects TRBV4-1 to TRBJ1-1, with D possibly being TRBD1 (6 bases). The source is a woman aged 45 to 65 with non-small cell lung cancer. The sample consisted of lung tumor tissue. CDR3 DNA: TGCGCCAGCAGCCAAGATCGTTACAGGGTGAAGACTAAATCTTTCTTT. Protein: CASSQDRYRVKTKSFF.